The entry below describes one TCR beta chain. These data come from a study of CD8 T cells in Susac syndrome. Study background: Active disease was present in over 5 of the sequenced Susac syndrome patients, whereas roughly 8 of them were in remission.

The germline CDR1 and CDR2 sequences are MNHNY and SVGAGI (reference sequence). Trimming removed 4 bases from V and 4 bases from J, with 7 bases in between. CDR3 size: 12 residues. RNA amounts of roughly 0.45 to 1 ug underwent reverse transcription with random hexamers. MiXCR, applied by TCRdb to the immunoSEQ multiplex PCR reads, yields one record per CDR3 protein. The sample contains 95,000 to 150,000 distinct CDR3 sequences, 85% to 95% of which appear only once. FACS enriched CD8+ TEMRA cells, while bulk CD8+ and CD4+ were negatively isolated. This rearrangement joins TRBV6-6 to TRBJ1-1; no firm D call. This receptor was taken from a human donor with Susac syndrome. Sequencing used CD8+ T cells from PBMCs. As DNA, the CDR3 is TGTGCCAGCAGTTTCCCGGGCACTGAAGCTTTCTTT. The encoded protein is CASSFPGTEAFF.